The 14 T cell receptor beta chains below come from one sample, sequenced in a study of beta chain features in type 1 diabetes. Findings and caveats of the study: Shorter TCRB CDR3s, moderately but significantly so, marked every one of the four CD4+ subsets in Type 1 diabetes patients.

The isolated RNA, all of it, was reverse transcribed, so expressed TCRB transcripts were what got sequenced. Method: immunoSEQ multiplex PCR; TCRdb's copy keeps in-frame clones and lacks some. The sample yields hundreds of thousands of clones, approximately 16% seen once. Their cognate antigens are unknown. What was sequenced was naive CD4+ T cells from blood. Every receptor here comes from a man younger than 35 with type 1 diabetes.

The genes are TRBV5-6 and TRBJ2-2; D gene unclear. Trimming removed 0 bases at V and 6 bases at J, with 6 bases between. The germline V gene has CDR1 SGHDT and CDR2 YYEEEE. This CDR3 spans 13 amino acids. The CDR3 nucleotides read TGTGCCAGCAGCTTGGTTGCGGCCGGGGAGCTGTTTTTT. Protein sequence: CASSLVAAGELFF.

V and J are TRBV11-2 and TRBJ2-3; the match to TRBD2 covers 8 bases. CDR3 length equals 16 residues. The germline V gene encodes CDR1 SGHAT and CDR2 FQNNGV. The trim removed 2 bases at V and 2 bases at J, leaving 6 bases unmatched. In nucleotides, the CDR3 is TGTGCCAGCAGCTTAAGACTAGCGACTAACACAGATACGCAGTATTTT. Amino acid sequence: CASSLRLATNTDTQYF. Complete variable domain (other parts from reference TRBV11-2 and TRBJ2-3): EAGVAQSPRYKIIEKRQSVAFWCNPISGHATLYWYQQILGQGPKLLIQFQNNGVVDDSQLPKDRFSAERLKGVDSTLKIQPAKLEDSAVYLCASSLRLATNTDTQYFGPGTRLTVL.

The chain couples TRBV4-3 to TRBJ2-5; 10 nucleotides align to TRBD2. Per the germline V gene, CDR1 is LGHNA and CDR2 is YSLEER. CDR3 size: 16 residues. After removal of 2 bases from V and 0 bases from J, the junction contained 3 bases not matched to a gene. The DNA for the CDR3 is TGCGCCAGCAGCCAATGGAGCGGGGGGGACCAAGAGACCCAGTACTTC. Protein: CASSQWSGGDQETQYF.

This clone was detected only a few times. The chain is built from TRBV7-2 and TRBJ2-3; TRBD2 aligns across 13 bases. The germline CDR1 and CDR2 sequences are SGHTA and FQGNSA. J lost 5 bases, V lost 5 bases, and 7 bases had no gene match. CDR3 length: 16 residues. For the CDR3, the DNA is TGTGCCAGCAGCCCGACTAGCGGGAGGATATTAGATACGCAGTATTTT. It yields the protein CASSPTSGRILDTQYF.

The V gene is TRBV25-1, the J gene TRBJ1-6; D remains unclear. The CDR3 spans 14 residues. CDR1 and CDR2 (germline): MGHDK, SYGVNS. The ends were cut back, 7 bases at V and 3 bases at J, with 10 bases in the middle. CDR3 in DNA: TGTGCCAGCAACCACCGGGGCTATAATTCACCCCTCCACTTT. Translation: CASNHRGYNSPLHF. Using reference TRBV25-1 and TRBJ1-6 for the parts outside the CDR3, the full variable domain is EADIYQTPRYLVIGTGKKITLECSQTMGHDKMYWYQQDPGMELHLIHYSYGVNSTEKGDLSSESTVSRIRTEHFPLTLESARPSHTSQYLCASNHRGYNSPLHFGNGTRLTVT.

Only a few counts were recorded for this clone. This CDR3 is also generated by other DNA sequences in the sample. The chain is built from TRBV2 and TRBJ2-7, with 7 bases matching TRBD1. Germline V gene lookup returns CDR1 SNHLY and CDR2 FYNNEI. The CDR3 has 13 residues. With 5 bases clipped from V and 3 bases from J, the junction kept 4 bases outside the gene matches. The CDR3 nucleotides are TGTGCCAGCAGTCGACAGGGAGTCTACGAGCAGTACTTC. This sequence encodes CASSRQGVYEQYF.

Notes on this clone: This specimen includes other DNA sequences encoding the same CDR3. The J gene is TRBJ2-7, the V gene TRBV7-9; no reliable D call. The CDR3 length is 11 residues. Germline CDR1 and CDR2: SEHNR and FQNEAQ (reference sequence). With 5 bases removed from V and 4 bases from J, the gap between germline ends came to 6 bases. The DNA of the CDR3 is TGTGCCAGCAGCCCCCTATACGAGCAGTACTTC. Residues: CASSPLYEQYF.

There are a few counts of this clone. V gene TRBV4-2 combines with J gene TRBJ1-2; tentative D call: TRBD1 (5 bases). There are 12 residues in the CDR3. V was trimmed by 8 bases and J by 6 bases, leaving 13 bases between them. Germline lookup yields CDR1 LGHNA and CDR2 YNFKEQ. CDR3 sequence: CASGQGWDGYTF. The CDR3 DNA reads as TGTGCCAGCGGGCAGGGATGGGATGGCTACACCTTC.

This clone was recorded a few times. V and J are TRBV7-2 and TRBJ2-7; 7 positions match TRBD2. V gave up 5 bases and J gave up 2 bases; unmatched junction bases: 12. This CDR3 is built from 16 residues. Germline V gene sequence: CDR1 SGHTA, CDR2 FQGNSA. In DNA, the CDR3 is TGTGCCAGCAGCCGACGGTGGCGGGGAGGGACCTACGAGCAGTACTTC. Protein product: CASSRRWRGGTYEQYF. Variable domain in full (rest from reference TRBV7-2 and TRBJ2-7): GAGVSQSPSNKVTEKGKDVELRCDPISGHTALYWYRQSLGQGLEFLIYFQGNSAPDKSGLPSDRFSAERTGGSVSTLTIQRTQQEDSAVYLCASSRRWRGGTYEQYFGPGTRLTVT.

This clone was recorded a few times. V is TRBV4-1 and J is TRBJ2-3, with 15 bases fitting TRBD2. The CDR3 has 19 amino acids. With 4 bases clipped from V and 2 bases from J, the junction kept 10 bases outside the gene matches. Germline assignment: CDR1 MGHRA and CDR2 YSYEKL. The DNA for the CDR3 is TGCGCCAGCAGCCTCCTCGGACTAGCGGGAGGGGGTGACACAGATACGCAGTATTTT. Its translation is CASSLLGLAGGGDTDTQYF.

This clone was counted a few times. V is TRBV5-6 and J is TRBJ1-5; unclear D gene. V was clipped by 4 bases and J by 3 bases, with 8 bases between them. CDR3 length: 13 amino acids. Germline lookup yields CDR1 SGHDT and CDR2 YYEEEE. Here the CDR3 reads CASSPSPNQPQHF. Written as DNA, the CDR3 is TGTGCCAGCAGCCCTAGTCCCAATCAGCCCCAGCATTTT.

CDR3 sequence: CSVIAGGTDTQYF. In DNA form, the CDR3 reads TGCAGCGTTATAGCGGGGGGCACAGATACGCAGTATTTT. The gene calls are TRBV29-1 and TRBJ2-3, with TRBD2 matching 9 bases. The V gene end was trimmed by 5 bases and the J gene end by 1 base; junction bases not matched to a gene: 1. Germline V gene data show CDR1 as SQVTM and CDR2 as ANQGSEA. This CDR3 has 13 amino acids.

The gene calls are TRBV7-2 and TRBJ2-1; 12 nucleotides line up with TRBD2. CDR1 is SGHTA and CDR2 is FQGNSA in the germline V gene. The CDR3 sequence is 19 residues long. The J segment lost 12 bases and the V segment lost 0 bases, leaving 18 bases of the junction unmatched. In DNA form, the CDR3 reads TGTGCCAGCAGCTTAGCATCAACTAGCGGGAGGACCCCGAGCTATGTGCAGTTCTTC. Protein: CASSLASTSGRTPSYVQFF.

The chain is built from TRBV5-4 and TRBJ1-6, with 7 nucleotides matching TRBD1. Germline V gene data show CDR1 as SGHNT and CDR2 as YYREEE (reference sequence). The CDR3 is 14 amino acids. V shed 5 bases, J shed 6 bases, and the junction held 5 bases outside the gene matches. CDR3 protein: CASSWDSGNSPLHF. Written as DNA, the CDR3 is TGTGCCAGCAGTTGGGACAGTGGTAATTCACCCCTCCACTTT.